A selection of T cell receptor beta chains follows, all from one sample in a study of tumor and adjacent non-tumor tissue in lung cancer. TCRdb processed the multiplex PCR reads anew with MiXCR; each CDR3 protein has one entry. The top ten clones hold around 25% of a sample with 50,000 or so distinct CDR3 sequences, about 79% of them seen once. The sequencing sample was made of distant non-tumor lung tissue. These TCRs come from a woman aged 55-70 years with non-small cell lung cancer. Both conserved end residues are part of each CDR3. Fields, in order: V gene, J gene, CDR3 protein.

V gene: TRBV20-1; J gene: TRBJ2-4; CDR3 protein: CSAKDRGAGGMAIQYF
V gene: TRBV11-2; J gene: TRBJ2-5; CDR3 protein: CDSSSTGIGGGTQYF
V gene: TRBV6-2/TRBV6-3; J gene: TRBJ2-1; CDR3 protein: CASRNPGGDDEQFF
V gene: TRBV29-1; J gene: TRBJ2-3; CDR3 protein: CSAETPSGRAPDTQYF
V gene: TRBV20-1; J gene: TRBJ2-1; CDR3 protein: CSAETPGTSGIYNEQFF
V gene: TRBV29-1; J gene: TRBJ1-2; CDR3 protein: CSIEVGGRGDYTF
V gene: TRBV29-1; J gene: TRBJ2-7; CDR3 protein: CIHLSSSSPGQGVFYEQHF
V gene: TRBV11-1; J gene: TRBJ2-7; CDR3 protein: CASNLEDGTYEKYF
V gene: TRBV11-2; J gene: .; CDR3 protein: CASSTTGTTTDTQHF
V gene: TRBV28; J gene: TRBJ2-1; CDR3 protein: CASRHGGARDNEQFF
V gene: TRBV6-2/TRBV6-3; J gene: TRBJ2-4; CDR3 protein: CVSRYGVQNIQYF
V gene: TRBV6-1; J gene: TRBJ1-5; CDR3 protein: CAGTGGGIGNQPQHF
V gene: TRBV5-4; J gene: TRBJ2-3; CDR3 protein: CASSLKSLTDTQYF
V gene: TRBV5-4; J gene: TRBJ2-2; CDR3 protein: CASISGQGKDAGELFF
V gene: TRBV12-3/TRBV12-4; J gene: TRBJ1-5; CDR3 protein: CASTSGGQNNQPQHF
V gene: TRBV4-3; J gene: TRBJ2-7; CDR3 protein: CANSPRGTGRYEQYF
V gene: TRBV7-3; J gene: TRBJ2-1; CDR3 protein: CASSLGSMVNEQFF
V gene: TRBV4-2; J gene: TRBJ1-5; CDR3 protein: CASGQDLQGYINQPQHF
V gene: TRBV4-1; J gene: TRBJ1-2; CDR3 protein: CASSRDGDRGWDSYTF
V gene: TRBV6-2/TRBV6-3; J gene: TRBJ2-1; CDR3 protein: CACSPTSGRAANNEQFF
V gene: TRBV14; J gene: TRBJ2-7; CDR3 protein: CASNQGLRRTYEQYF
V gene: TRBV28; J gene: TRBJ2-3; CDR3 protein: CASSTFRGADTQYF
V gene: TRBV11-1; J gene: TRBJ2-1; CDR3 protein: CASSRGIAASSFNEQFF
V gene: TRBV11-2; J gene: TRBJ1-2; CDR3 protein: CANSLSSGVYAF
V gene: TRBV29-1; J gene: TRBJ2-3; CDR3 protein: CSVETGSTDIQYF
V gene: TRBV12-3/TRBV12-4; J gene: TRBJ1-1; CDR3 protein: CASSSGQGASFNQVNTEAFF
V gene: TRBV6-5; J gene: TRBJ2-5; CDR3 protein: CASCRTGGQKTLYF
V gene: TRBV7-8; J gene: TRBJ1-5; CDR3 protein: CASSLYRGGYSNQPQHF
V gene: TRBV11-2; J gene: TRBJ2-3; CDR3 protein: CASSLGPLLTDRDTQYF
V gene: TRBV11-2; J gene: TRBJ1-6; CDR3 protein: CASSLTVWVNSPLHF
V gene: TRBV20-1; J gene: TRBJ2-7; CDR3 protein: CSARAPDFLTYEQYF
V gene: TRBV6-5; J gene: TRBJ2-2; CDR3 protein: CASKLVSGELFF
V gene: TRBV6-5; J gene: TRBJ2-7; CDR3 protein: CASSYSGGPGYEQYF
V gene: TRBV4-1; J gene: TRBJ2-7; CDR3 protein: CASSTTGQRSSYERCF
V gene: TRBV11-3; J gene: TRBJ2-3; CDR3 protein: CASNLDQDGGDTTDTQYF
V gene: TRBV6-2/TRBV6-3; J gene: TRBJ2-1; CDR3 protein: CASSSPHRAGGGGEHFF
V gene: TRBV4-1; J gene: TRBJ1-3; CDR3 protein: CASGPQGIANTIYF
V gene: TRBV6-2/TRBV6-3; J gene: TRBJ1-6; CDR3 protein: CTSSYHETGVNNPPLHF
V gene: TRBV29-1; J gene: TRBJ2-7; CDR3 protein: CGVASSITGSYEQYF
V gene: TRBV7-8; J gene: TRBJ2-5; CDR3 protein: CARNVGDHQETQYF
V gene: TRBV28; J gene: TRBJ1-2; CDR3 protein: CASSLQPAYGYTF
V gene: TRBV29-1; J gene: TRBJ1-2; CDR3 protein: CNVSQGMNYGYTF
V gene: TRBV11-1; J gene: TRBJ2-1; CDR3 protein: CASSRGFAANSYNEHFF
V gene: TRBV4-3; J gene: TRBJ2-6; CDR3 protein: CASSQERRANVLTF
V gene: TRBV29-1; J gene: TRBJ2-5; CDR3 protein: CSVGTGKKPQYF
V gene: TRBV11-2; J gene: TRBJ2-1; CDR3 protein: CAISPQNEQFF
V gene: TRBV28; J gene: TRBJ2-7; CDR3 protein: CASSLNIGGDELYF
V gene: TRBV5-6; J gene: TRBJ1-6; CDR3 protein: CASSTGTGLYSPLYF
V gene: TRBV6-5; J gene: TRBJ1-1; CDR3 protein: CASRRGPDRPNTEAFF
V gene: TRBV11-2; J gene: TRBJ2-1; CDR3 protein: CTISLGMGLAGANNERFF
V gene: TRBV30; J gene: TRBJ1-5; CDR3 protein: CAWSRLSGPQLF
V gene: TRBV6-1; J gene: TRBJ2-3; CDR3 protein: CASSESSEGGSDTQYF
V gene: TRBV4-3; J gene: TRBJ2-1; CDR3 protein: CASSQRTGTSDSSYNEQFF
V gene: TRBV6-2/TRBV6-3; J gene: TRBJ2-3; CDR3 protein: CPSTGEKGNTDTRYF
V gene: TRBV20-1; J gene: TRBJ2-5; CDR3 protein: CSARDKTSGSPRQETQYF
V gene: TRBV5-1; J gene: TRBJ2-2; CDR3 protein: CASNRNAGQGVTGELFF
V gene: TRBV11-1; J gene: TRBJ2-1; CDR3 protein: CASSGRCEQFF
V gene: TRBV12-3/TRBV12-4; J gene: TRBJ2-1; CDR3 protein: CASSLGASGTYSEQSF
V gene: TRBV4-3; J gene: TRBJ1-6; CDR3 protein: CASSQYWGSPHLHF